A selection of T cell receptor beta chains follows, all from one sample in a study of T cell changes during pregnancy in multiple sclerosis. The protocol was immunoSEQ multiplex PCR, while the TCRdb copy is restricted to in-frame clones and leaves out a portion. The sample holds tens of thousands of clones, roughly nine tenths seen once. The sample was CD8+ T cells from peripheral blood mononuclear cells, taken in the first trimester of pregnancy. These receptor sequences come from a female donor with multiple sclerosis, enrolled in a pregnancy study. Each CDR3 is given with its conserved first and last residue. The D gene is left open where the match is weak. Expanded clones are given a class, and other clones once, few, many or no size at all.

abundance	j_gene	d_gene	v_gene	CDR3aa	CDR3nt
NA	TRBJ2-7	TRBD1	TRBV28	CASSPDRGRGHEQYF	TGTGCCAGCAGTCCGGACAGGGGTAGGGGCCACGAGCAGTACTTC
NA	TRBJ2-3	NA	TRBV5-6	CASSFAYSDTQYF	TGTGCCAGCAGTTTCGCGTATTCAGATACGCAGTATTTT
NA	TRBJ2-7	TRBD2	TRBV2	CASSVGGSSYEQYF	TGTGCCAGCAGTGTAGGCGGGAGTTCGTACGAGCAGTACTTC
NA	TRBJ2-3	TRBD2	TRBV23-1	CASSHSPLVSGRSISTDTQYF	TGCGCCAGCAGTCACTCCCCGTTGGTTAGCGGGAGAAGTATTAGCACAGATACGCAGTATTTT
NA	TRBJ2-5	NA	TRBV10-1	CASSDLQTGQYF	TGCGCCAGCAGTGATCTCCAGACAGGCCAGTACTTC
NA	TRBJ2-7	NA	TRBV5-4	CASSGPVFQQYF	TGTGCCAGCAGCGGCCCAGTTTTTCAGCAGTACTTC
once	TRBJ1-2	NA	TRBV7-9	CASSLGTVNYGYTF	TGTGCCAGCAGCTTAGGGACAGTTAACTATGGCTACACCTTC
NA	TRBJ2-7	TRBD1	TRBV4-1	CASSQGQGALEQYF	TGCGCCAGCAGCCAAGGACAGGGGGCCCTCGAGCAGTACTTC
NA	TRBJ2-3	TRBD2	TRBV5-1	CASSERLAGPTDTQYF	TGCGCCAGCAGCGAGAGACTAGCGGGACCCACAGATACGCAGTATTTT
NA	TRBJ2-7	NA	TRBV6-5	CASSYASSYEQYF	TGTGCCAGCAGTTACGCTAGCTCCTACGAGCAGTACTTC
NA	TRBJ2-1	TRBD2	TRBV7-6	CASSRKGAGVHNEQFF	TGTGCCAGCAGCCGCAAGGGAGCGGGAGTCCACAATGAGCAGTTCTTC
NA	TRBJ1-2	NA	TRBV4-1	CASSQVVSRADGYTF	TGCGCCAGCAGCCAAGTGGTATCGAGGGCGGATGGCTACACCTTC
NA	TRBJ2-5	NA	TRBV6-5	CASSNWDSQETQYF	TGTGCCAGCAGTAACTGGGACTCCCAAGAGACCCAGTACTTC
once	TRBJ2-2	NA	TRBV2	CASSINFGGPVGELFF	TGTGCCAGCAGTATAAACTTCGGGGGGCCGGTCGGGGAGCTGTTTTTT
NA	TRBJ1-2	NA	TRBV7-9	CASSPDSYGYTF	TGTGCCAGCAGCCCGGACAGCTATGGCTACACCTTC
NA	TRBJ1-2	TRBD1	TRBV4-3	CASSQEVRDRVSRGYTF	TGCGCCAGCAGCCAAGAAGTTAGGGACAGGGTTTCGCGTGGCTACACCTTC
NA	TRBJ1-2	NA	TRBV29-1	CSVVPTIANYGYTF	TGCAGCGTTGTGCCGACAATAGCTAACTATGGCTACACCTTC
NA	TRBJ2-1	NA	TRBV7-2	CASSESVTWEQFF	TGTGCCAGCAGCGAAAGCGTAACCTGGGAGCAGTTCTTC
NA	TRBJ2-1	TRBD1	TRBV5-6	CASSLGDSTGEQFF	TGTGCCAGCAGCTTGGGGGACAGCACCGGCGAGCAGTTCTTC
NA	TRBJ2-7	NA	TRBV2	CASSVSVRESYEQYF	TGTGCCAGCAGTGTGAGTGTGCGGGAAAGCTACGAGCAGTACTTC
NA	TRBJ2-1	TRBD2	TRBV6-6	CASSLQLAHYNEQFF	TGTGCCAGCAGCCTCCAACTAGCGCACTACAATGAGCAGTTCTTC
NA	TRBJ1-2	NA	TRBV6-5	CASRPDYGYTF	TGTGCCAGCAGGCCAGACTATGGCTACACCTTC
NA	TRBJ1-2	TRBD1	TRBV27	CASSFTGGNGGYTF	TGTGCCAGCAGTTTCACAGGGGGCAACGGAGGCTACACCTTC
NA	TRBJ2-3	NA	TRBV12-1	CASSSKRGEVGPDTQYF	TGTGCCAGCAGCAGCAAGCGGGGGGAAGTTGGTCCAGATACGCAGTATTTT
NA	TRBJ1-1	TRBD1	TRBV29-1	CSVDRGRTEAFF	TGCAGCGTAGACAGGGGGAGGACTGAAGCTTTCTTT
NA	TRBJ2-3	NA	TRBV5-6	CASSSEFTDTQYF	TGTGCCAGCAGCTCGGAGTTCACAGATACGCAGTATTTT
once	TRBJ2-7	TRBD2	TRBV6-6	CASSPLAGGLRYEQYF	TGTGCCAGCAGTCCGCTAGCGGGAGGGCTCAGGTACGAGCAGTACTTC
once	TRBJ1-1	NA	TRBV7-9	CASSLQGSENTEAFF	TGTGCCAGCAGCCTTCAGGGTTCTGAGAACACTGAAGCTTTCTTT
few	TRBJ2-7	TRBD1	TRBV10-1	CASSPGTGGYEQYF	TGCGCCAGCAGTCCCGGGACAGGGGGCTACGAGCAGTACTTC
NA	TRBJ2-7	NA	TRBV5-5	CASTSVRGHFSYEQYF	TGTGCCAGCACCTCAGTTCGGGGACATTTCTCCTACGAGCAGTACTTC
NA	TRBJ2-3	NA	TRBV21-1	CASSPRTWDSPHSTDTQYF	TGTGCCAGCAGCCCCCGCACATGGGACAGTCCCCATAGCACAGATACGCAGTATTTT
NA	TRBJ2-2	NA	TRBV27	CASTYGQGSTGELFF	TGTGCCAGCACCTATGGGCAGGGAAGCACCGGGGAGCTGTTTTTT
NA	TRBJ2-7	NA	TRBV14	CASSPGGTRDFSTYEQYF	TGTGCCAGCAGCCCCGGAGGGACGCGCGACTTTTCTACCTACGAGCAGTACTTC
NA	TRBJ2-1	NA	TRBV6-5	CASSQRWIYYNEQFF	TGTGCCAGCAGTCAGAGGTGGATTTACTACAATGAGCAGTTCTTC
NA	TRBJ2-1	NA	TRBV10-3	CAITSEMHEQFF	TGTGCCATCACCTCGGAGATGCATGAGCAGTTCTTC